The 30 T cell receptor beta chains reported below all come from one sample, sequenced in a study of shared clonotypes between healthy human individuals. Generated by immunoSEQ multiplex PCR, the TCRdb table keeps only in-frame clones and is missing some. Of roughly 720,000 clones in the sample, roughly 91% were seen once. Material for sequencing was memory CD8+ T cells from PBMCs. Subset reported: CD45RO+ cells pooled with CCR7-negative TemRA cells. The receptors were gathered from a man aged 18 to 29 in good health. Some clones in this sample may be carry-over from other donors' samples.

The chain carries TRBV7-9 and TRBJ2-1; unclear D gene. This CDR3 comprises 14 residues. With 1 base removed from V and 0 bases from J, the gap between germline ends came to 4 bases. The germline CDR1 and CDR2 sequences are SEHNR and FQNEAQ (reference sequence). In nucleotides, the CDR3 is TGTGCCAGCAGCTTAGGGGCCTCCTACAATGAGCAGTTCTTC. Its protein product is CASSLGASYNEQFF. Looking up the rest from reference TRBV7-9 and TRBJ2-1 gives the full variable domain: DTGVSQNPRHKITKRGQNVTFRCDPISEHNRLYWYRQTLGQGPEFLTYFQNEAQLEKSRLLSDRFSAERPKGSFSTLEIQRTEQGDSAMYLCASSLGASYNEQFFGPGTRLTVL.

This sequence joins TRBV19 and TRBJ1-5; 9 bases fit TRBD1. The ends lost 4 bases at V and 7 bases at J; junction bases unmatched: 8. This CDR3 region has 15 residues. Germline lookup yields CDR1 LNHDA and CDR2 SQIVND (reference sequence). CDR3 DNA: TGTGCCAGTAGTACCGTAAGGGACAGGGCGCAGCCCCAGCATTTT. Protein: CASSTVRDRAQPQHF.

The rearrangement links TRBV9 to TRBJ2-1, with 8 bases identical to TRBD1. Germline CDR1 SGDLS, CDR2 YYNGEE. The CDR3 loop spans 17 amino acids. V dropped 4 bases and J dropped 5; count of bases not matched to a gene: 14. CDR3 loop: CASSPHQGASIHNEQFF. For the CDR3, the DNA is TGTGCCAGCAGCCCTCACCAGGGGGCCTCTATCCACAATGAGCAGTTCTTC.

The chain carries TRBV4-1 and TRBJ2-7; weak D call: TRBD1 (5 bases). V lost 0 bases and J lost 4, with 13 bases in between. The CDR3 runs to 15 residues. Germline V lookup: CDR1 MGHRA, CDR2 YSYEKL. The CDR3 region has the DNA TGCGCCAGCAGCCAAGAACATCGCAAGGGGTACGAGCAGTACTTC. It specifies CASSQEHRKGYEQYF.

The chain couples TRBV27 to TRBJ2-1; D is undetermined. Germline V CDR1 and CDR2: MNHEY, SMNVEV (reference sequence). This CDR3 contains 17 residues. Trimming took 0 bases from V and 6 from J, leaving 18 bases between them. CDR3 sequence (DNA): TGTGCCAGCAGTTTATCGGGCCCTGTTCCGGGTCGCAATGAGCAGTTCTTC. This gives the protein CASSLSGPVPGRNEQFF.

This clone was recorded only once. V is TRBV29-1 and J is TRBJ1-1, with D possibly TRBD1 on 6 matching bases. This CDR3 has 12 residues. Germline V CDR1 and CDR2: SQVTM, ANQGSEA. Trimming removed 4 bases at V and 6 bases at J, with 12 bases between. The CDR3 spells CSVVMGGPEAFF. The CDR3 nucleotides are TGCAGCGTTGTGATGGGGGGGCCTGAAGCTTTCTTT.

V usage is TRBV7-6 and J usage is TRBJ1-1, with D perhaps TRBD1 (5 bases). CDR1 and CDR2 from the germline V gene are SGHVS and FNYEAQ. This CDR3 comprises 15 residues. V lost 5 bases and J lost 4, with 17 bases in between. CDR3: CASSLLQVGGTEAFF. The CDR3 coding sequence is TGTGCCAGCAGCCTACTACAGGTGGGGGGCACTGAAGCTTTCTTT.

CDR3: CSVLGGVYSYEQYF. In DNA, the CDR3 is TGCAGCGTTTTAGGCGGAGTTTACTCCTACGAGCAGTACTTC. The rearrangement links TRBV29-1 to TRBJ2-7; no reliable D call. The CDR3 is made up of 14 amino acids. The germline gives CDR1 SQVTM, CDR2 ANQGSEA. Trimming took off 5 bases at V and 0 bases at J, with 14 bases between the two ends.

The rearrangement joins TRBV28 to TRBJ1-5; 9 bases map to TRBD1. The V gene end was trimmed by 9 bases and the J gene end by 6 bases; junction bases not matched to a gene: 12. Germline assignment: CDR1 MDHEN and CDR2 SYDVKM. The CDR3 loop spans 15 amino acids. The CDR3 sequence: CASCAGTGIGQPQHF. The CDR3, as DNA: TGTGCCAGTTGCGCCGGGACAGGGATCGGTCAGCCCCAGCATTTT.

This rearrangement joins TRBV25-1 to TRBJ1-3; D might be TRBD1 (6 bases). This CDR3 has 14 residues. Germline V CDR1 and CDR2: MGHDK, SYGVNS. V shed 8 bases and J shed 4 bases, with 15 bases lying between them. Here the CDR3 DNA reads TGTGCCAGCTCCGCGATGGGGGGCGGAAACACCATATATTTT. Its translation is CASSAMGGGNTIYF.

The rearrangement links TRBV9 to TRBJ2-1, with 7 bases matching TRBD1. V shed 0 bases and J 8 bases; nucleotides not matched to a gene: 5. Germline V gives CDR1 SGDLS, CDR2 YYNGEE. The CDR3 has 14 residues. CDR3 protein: CASSVEDRSYEQFF. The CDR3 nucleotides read TGTGCCAGCAGCGTAGAGGACAGGTCCTATGAGCAGTTCTTC.

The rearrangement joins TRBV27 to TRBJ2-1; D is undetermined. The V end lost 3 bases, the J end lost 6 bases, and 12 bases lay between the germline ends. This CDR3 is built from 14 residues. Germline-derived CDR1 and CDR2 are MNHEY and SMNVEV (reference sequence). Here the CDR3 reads CASSLLPKVNEQFF. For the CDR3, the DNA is TGTGCCAGCAGTTTGTTGCCAAAGGTCAATGAGCAGTTCTTC.

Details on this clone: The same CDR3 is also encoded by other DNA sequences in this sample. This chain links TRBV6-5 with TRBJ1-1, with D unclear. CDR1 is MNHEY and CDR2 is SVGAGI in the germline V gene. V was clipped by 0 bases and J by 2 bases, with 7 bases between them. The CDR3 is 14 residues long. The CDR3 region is CASSYSEGNTEAFF. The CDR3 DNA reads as TGTGCCAGCAGTTACTCCGAGGGCAACACTGAAGCTTTCTTT.

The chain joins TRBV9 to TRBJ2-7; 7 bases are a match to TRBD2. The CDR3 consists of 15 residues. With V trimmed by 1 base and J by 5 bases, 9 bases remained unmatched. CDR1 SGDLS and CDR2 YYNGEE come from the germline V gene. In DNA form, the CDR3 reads TGTGCCAGCAGCGTATCGGGAGGCGGGTCCCACGAGCAGTACTTC. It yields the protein CASSVSGGGSHEQYF.

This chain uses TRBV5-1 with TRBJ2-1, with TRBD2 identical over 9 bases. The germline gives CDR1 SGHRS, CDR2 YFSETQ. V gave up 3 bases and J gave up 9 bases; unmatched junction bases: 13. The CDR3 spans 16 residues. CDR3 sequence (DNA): TGCGCCAGCAGCTCCTCAAAAATAGCGGGAGAGAGTGAGCAGTTCTTC. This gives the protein CASSSSKIAGESEQFF.

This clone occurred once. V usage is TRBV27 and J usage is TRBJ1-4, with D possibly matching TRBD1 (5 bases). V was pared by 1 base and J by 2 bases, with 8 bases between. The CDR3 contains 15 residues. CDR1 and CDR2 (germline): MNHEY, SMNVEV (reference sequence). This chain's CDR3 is CASSLWAGTNEKLFF. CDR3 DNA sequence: TGTGCCAGCAGTTTATGGGCAGGGACTAATGAAAAACTGTTTTTT.

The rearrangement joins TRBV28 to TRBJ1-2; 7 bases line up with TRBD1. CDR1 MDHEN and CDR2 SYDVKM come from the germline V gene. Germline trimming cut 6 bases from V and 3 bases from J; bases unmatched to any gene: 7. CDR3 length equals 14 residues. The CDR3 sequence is CASSRQGSHYGYTF. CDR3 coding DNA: TGTGCCAGCAGCAGACAGGGTAGTCACTATGGCTACACCTTC.

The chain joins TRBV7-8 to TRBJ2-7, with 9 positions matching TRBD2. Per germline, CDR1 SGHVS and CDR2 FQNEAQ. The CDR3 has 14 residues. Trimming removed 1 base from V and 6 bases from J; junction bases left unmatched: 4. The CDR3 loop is CASSLVAGVREQYF. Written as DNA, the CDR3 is TGTGCCAGCAGCTTAGTAGCGGGAGTGCGCGAGCAGTACTTC. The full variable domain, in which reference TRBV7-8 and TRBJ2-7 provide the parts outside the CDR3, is GAGVSQSPRYKVAKRGQDVALRCDPISGHVSLFWYQQALGQGPEFLTYFQNEAQLDKSGLPSDRFFAERPEGSVSTLKIQRTQQEDSAVYLCASSLVAGVREQYFGPGTRLTVT.

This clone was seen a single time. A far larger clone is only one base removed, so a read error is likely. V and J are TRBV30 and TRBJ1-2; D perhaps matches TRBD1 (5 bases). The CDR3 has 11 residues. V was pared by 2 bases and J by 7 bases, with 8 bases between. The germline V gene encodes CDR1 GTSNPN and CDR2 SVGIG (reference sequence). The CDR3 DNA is TGTGCCTGGAGTCGGGGGGGTGGCTACACCTTC. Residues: CAWSRGGGYTF.

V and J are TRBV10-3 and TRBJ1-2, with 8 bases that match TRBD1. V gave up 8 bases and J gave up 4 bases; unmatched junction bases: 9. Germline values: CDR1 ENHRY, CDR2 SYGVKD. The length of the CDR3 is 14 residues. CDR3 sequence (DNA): TGTGCCATCCCCTCCGGACAGGGTACCTATGGCTACACCTTC. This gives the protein CAIPSGQGTYGYTF.

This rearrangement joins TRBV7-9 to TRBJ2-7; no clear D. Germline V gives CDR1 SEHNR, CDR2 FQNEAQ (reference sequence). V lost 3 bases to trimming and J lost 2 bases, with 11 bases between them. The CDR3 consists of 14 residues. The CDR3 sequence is CASSFVIAPYEQYF. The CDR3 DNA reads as TGTGCCAGCAGCTTTGTAATAGCCCCCTACGAGCAGTACTTC.

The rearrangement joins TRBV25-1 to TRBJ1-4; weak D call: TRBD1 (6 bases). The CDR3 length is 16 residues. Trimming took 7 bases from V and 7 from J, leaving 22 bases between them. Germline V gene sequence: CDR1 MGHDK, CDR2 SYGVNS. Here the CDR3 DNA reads TGTGCCAGCACCGGACTGCTTGAGGGGGTTGGTGAAAAACTGTTTTTT. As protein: CASTGLLEGVGEKLFF. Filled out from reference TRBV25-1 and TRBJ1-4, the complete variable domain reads EADIYQTPRYLVIGTGKKITLECSQTMGHDKMYWYQQDPGMELHLIHYSYGVNSTEKGDLSSESTVSRIRTEHFPLTLESARPSHTSQYLCASTGLLEGVGEKLFFGSGTQLSVL.

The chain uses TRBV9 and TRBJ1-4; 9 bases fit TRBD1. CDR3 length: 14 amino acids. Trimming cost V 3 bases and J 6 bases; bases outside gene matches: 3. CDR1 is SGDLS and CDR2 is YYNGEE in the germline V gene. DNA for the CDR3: TGTGCCAGCAGCGAGGGACAGGGATATGAAAAACTGTTTTTT. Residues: CASSEGQGYEKLFF.

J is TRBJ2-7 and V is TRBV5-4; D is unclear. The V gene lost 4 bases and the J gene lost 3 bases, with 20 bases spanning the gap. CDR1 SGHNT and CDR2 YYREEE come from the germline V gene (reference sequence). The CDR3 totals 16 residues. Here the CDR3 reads CASSPSQSGPLYEQYF. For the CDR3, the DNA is TGTGCCAGCAGCCCTTCCCAATCCGGGCCCCTCTACGAGCAGTACTTC.

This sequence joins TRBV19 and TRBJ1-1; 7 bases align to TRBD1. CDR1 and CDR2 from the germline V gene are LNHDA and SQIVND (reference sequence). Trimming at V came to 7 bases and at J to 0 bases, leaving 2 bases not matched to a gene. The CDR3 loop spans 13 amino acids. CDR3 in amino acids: CASKGQMNTEAFF. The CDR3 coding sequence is TGTGCCAGTAAGGGACAGATGAACACTGAAGCTTTCTTT. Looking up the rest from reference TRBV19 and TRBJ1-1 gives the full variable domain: DGGITQSPKYLFRKEGQNVTLSCEQNLNHDAMYWYRQDPGQGLRLIYYSQIVNDFQKGDIAEGYSVSREKKESFPLTVTSAQKNPTAFYLCASKGQMNTEAFFGQGTRLTVV.

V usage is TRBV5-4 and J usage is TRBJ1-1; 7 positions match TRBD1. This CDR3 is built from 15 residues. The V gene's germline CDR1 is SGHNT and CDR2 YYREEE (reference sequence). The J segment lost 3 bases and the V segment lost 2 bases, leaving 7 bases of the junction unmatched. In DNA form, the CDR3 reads TGTGCCAGCAGCTTAAAAAGAACAGGGGACACTGAAGCTTTCTTT. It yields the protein CASSLKRTGDTEAFF. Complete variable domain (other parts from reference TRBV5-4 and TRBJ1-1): ETGVTQSPTHLIKTRGQQVTLRCSSQSGHNTVSWYQQALGQGPQFIFQYYREEENGRGNFPPRFSGLQFPNYSSELNVNALELDDSALYLCASSLKRTGDTEAFFGQGTRLTVV.

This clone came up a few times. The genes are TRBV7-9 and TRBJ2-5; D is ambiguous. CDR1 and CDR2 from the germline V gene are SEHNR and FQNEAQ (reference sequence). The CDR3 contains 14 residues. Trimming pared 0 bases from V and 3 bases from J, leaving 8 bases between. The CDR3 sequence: CASSLAVPEETQYF. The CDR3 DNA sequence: TGTGCCAGCAGCTTAGCGGTTCCAGAAGAGACCCAGTACTTC.

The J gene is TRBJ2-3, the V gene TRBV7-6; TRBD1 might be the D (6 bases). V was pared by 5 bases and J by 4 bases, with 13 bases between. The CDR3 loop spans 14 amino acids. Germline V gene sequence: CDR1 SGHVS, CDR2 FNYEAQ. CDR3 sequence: CASSLYRDPDTQYF. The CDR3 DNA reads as TGTGCCAGCAGCCTCTACAGGGACCCAGATACGCAGTATTTT. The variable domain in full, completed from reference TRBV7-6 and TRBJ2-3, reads GAGVSQSPRYKVTKRGQDVALRCDPISGHVSLYWYRQALGQGPEFLTYFNYEAQQDKSGLPNDRFSAERPEGSISTLTIQRTEQRDSAMYRCASSLYRDPDTQYFGPGTRLTVL.

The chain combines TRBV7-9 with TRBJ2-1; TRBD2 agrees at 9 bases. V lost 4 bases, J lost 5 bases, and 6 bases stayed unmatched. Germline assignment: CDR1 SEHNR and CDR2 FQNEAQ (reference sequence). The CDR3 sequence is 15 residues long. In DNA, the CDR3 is TGTGCCAGCAGCTCAGGAAGCGGGGGGCACAATGAGCAGTTCTTC. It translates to CASSSGSGGHNEQFF.

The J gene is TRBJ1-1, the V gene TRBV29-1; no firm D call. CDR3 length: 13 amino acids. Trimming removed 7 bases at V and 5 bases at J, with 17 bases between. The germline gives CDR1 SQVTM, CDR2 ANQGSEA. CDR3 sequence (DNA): TGCAGCGGCTGGGGATTCGGGGAAACTGAAGCTTTCTTT. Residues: CSGWGFGETEAFF.